These 6 T cell receptor beta chains originate from one sample sequenced in a study of regulatory T cells in long-lasting Graves disease. According to the study, TCR beta libraries were built with iRepertoire HTBI primers and CDR3-region Arm-PCR. TCRdb processed the multiplex PCR reads anew with MiXCR; each CDR3 protein has one entry. The sample yields some 300,000 distinct CDR3 sequences, roughly a fifth seen once. Regarding time point: persistent/refractory GD, antithyroid drugs over 5 years with positive TRAb. PBMC RNA was the source of the TCR library. The source material was peripheral blood mononuclear cells (PBMCs), sampled when the disease was refractory, from a patient treated with antithyroid drugs. Receptors originate from a female donor with Graves disease.

This rearrangement joins TRBV19 to TRBJ1-6; 8 bases are shared with TRBD1. This CDR3 region has 14 residues. V lost 5 bases, J lost 10 bases, and 7 bases stayed unmatched. Per the germline V gene, CDR1 is LNHDA and CDR2 is SQIVND (reference sequence). CDR3: CASSPTGATSPLHF. The CDR3 region has the DNA TGTGCCAGTAGTCCGACAGGGGCTACGTCACCCCTCCACTTT.

This sequence joins TRBV6-1 and TRBJ1-1, with D possibly matching TRBD1 (6 bases). Germline-derived CDR1 and CDR2 are MNHNS and SASEGT. The CDR3 is 14 residues long. The V end lost 8 bases, the J end lost 4 bases, and 17 bases lay between the germline ends. DNA of the CDR3: TGTGCCAGCGGGTGGACAGAGATGAGCACTGAAGCTTTCTTT. This codes for CASGWTEMSTEAFF.

The chain links TRBV19 to TRBJ1-6, with TRBD1 matching over 7 bases. The CDR3 runs to 16 residues. The germline gives CDR1 LNHDA, CDR2 SQIVND (reference sequence). The ends lost 5 bases at V and 6 bases at J; junction bases unmatched: 10. In DNA, the CDR3 is TGTGCCAGTAGTGTTCACGCCGGGACAGTTAATTCACCCCTCCACTTT. This translates into CASSVHAGTVNSPLHF.

This clonotype has a count of ten or more. The chain uses TRBV7-2 and TRBJ2-5; TRBD2 matches 10 bases. The CDR3 sequence is 14 residues long. The V gene's germline CDR1 is SGHTA and CDR2 FQGNSA. Trimming took 5 bases from V and 2 from J; bases not matched to a gene: 2. This CDR3 reads CASSISGRQETQYF. CDR3 sequence (DNA): TGTGCCAGCAGCATTAGCGGGAGGCAAGAGACCCAGTACTTC.

Ten or more counts support this clonotype. The rearrangement links TRBV28 to TRBJ1-5, with unresolved D. CDR1 is MDHEN and CDR2 is SYDVKM in the germline V gene. V lost 6 bases, J lost 7 bases, and 19 bases lay in between. This CDR3 comprises 15 residues. CDR3 bases: TGTGCCAGCAGGTCGGACGGAACTTACCGCCAGCCCCAGCATTTT. Protein product: CASRSDGTYRQPQHF.

There are many counts of this clonotype. The genes are TRBV28 and TRBJ2-7; D gene uncertain. With 6 bases removed from V and 2 bases from J, the gap between germline ends came to 17 bases. The CDR3 runs 15 residues. Germline-derived CDR1 and CDR2 are MDHEN and SYDVKM. The CDR3 nucleotides are TGTGCCAGCAGCTCAACCCGGGCACAAGCCTACGAGCAGTACTTC. Residues: CASSSTRAQAYEQYF.